The 9 T cell receptor beta chains below were found in one sample sequenced in a study of T cells after yellow fever vaccination. TCRdb reanalysed the 5' RACE reads using MiXCR and keeps one entry per CDR3 protein. The data show about 240,000 distinct CDR3 sequences, 6.9% seen once. Source: CD4+ T cells sorted from PBMCs, taken 15 days after the yellow fever booster vaccination. The receptors were gathered from a man under 40 who received the YFV17D yellow fever vaccine.

The chain recombines TRBV6-1 with TRBJ2-7; 8 bases agree with TRBD2. The trim removed 5 bases at V and 6 bases at J, leaving 9 bases unmatched. The CDR3 has 14 amino acids. Looked up from germline, CDR1 is MNHNS and CDR2 is SASEGT. CDR3 DNA sequence: TGTGCCAGCAGTCCGGGACTAGGTTCCCTCGAGCAGTACTTC. Translated, it gives CASSPGLGSLEQYF.

V is TRBV5-5 and J is TRBJ2-7; 16 positions agree with TRBD2. Germline V CDR1 and CDR2: SGHKS, YYEKEE (reference sequence). CDR3 size: 17 residues. The V and J ends lost 2 bases and 0 bases, in that order; junction bases with no gene match: 2. The CDR3 DNA reads as TGTGCCAGCAGCTTCGGGACTAGCGGGAGGGGCTCCTACGAGCAGTACTTC. Translating it yields CASSFGTSGRGSYEQYF. Full variable domain (remainder filled in from reference TRBV5-5 and TRBJ2-7): DAGVTQSPTHLIKTRGQQVTLRCSPISGHKSVSWYQQVLGQGPQFIFQYYEKEERGRGNFPDRFSARQFPNYSSELNVNALLLGDSALYLCASSFGTSGRGSYEQYFGPGTRLTVT.

This rearrangement joins TRBV6-5 to TRBJ2-1; D is unresolved. Germline CDR1 reads MNHEY; CDR2 reads SVGAGI. The CDR3 is 14 amino acids. V was shortened by 2 bases and J by 3 bases, with 8 bases between the two germline ends. CDR3 in amino acids: CASSYGVDYNEQFF. CDR3 bases: TGTGCCAGCAGTTACGGGGTGGACTACAATGAGCAGTTCTTC.

This clonotype was recorded a few times. The V and J genes are TRBV7-9 and TRBJ2-7; tentative D call: TRBD1 (6 bases). Germline V gene data show CDR1 as SEHNR and CDR2 as FQNEAQ (reference sequence). Trimming removed 5 bases at V and 2 bases at J, with 13 bases between. The CDR3 spans 14 residues. This CDR3 reads CASSGRQAPYEQYF. The CDR3 DNA reads as TGTGCCAGCAGCGGACGACAGGCCCCCTACGAGCAGTACTTC.

This clonotype was seen more than once but under ten times. This rearrangement joins TRBV5-5 to TRBJ2-5; perhaps TRBD1 as D (5 bases). From germline, CDR1 is SGHKS and CDR2 YYEKEE (reference sequence). Trimming removed 0 bases from V and 5 bases from J, with 20 bases in between. The CDR3 has 17 amino acids. The CDR3 is CASSLASPQGLWETQYF. CDR3 nucleotides: TGTGCCAGCAGCTTGGCCTCGCCCCAGGGCTTATGGGAGACCCAGTACTTC.

The chain employs TRBV20-1 and TRBJ2-7; no reliable D call. Germline assignment: CDR1 DFQATT and CDR2 SNEGSKA (reference sequence). The CDR3 runs to 11 residues. V was shortened by 3 bases and J by 8 bases, with 11 bases between the two germline ends. CDR3 protein: CSASKGSQQYF. CDR3 coding DNA: TGCAGTGCTAGTAAGGGTTCCCAGCAGTACTTC.

This clonotype has a handful of counts. The chain is built from TRBV20-1 and TRBJ2-6, with unresolved D. This CDR3 is 16 amino acids long. The germline V gene has CDR1 DFQATT and CDR2 SNEGSKA (reference sequence). Trimming stripped 3 bases from V and 0 bases from J, with 12 bases between. In DNA, the CDR3 is TGCAGTGCTAGTTACGGATTTTACTCTGGGGCCAACGTCCTGACTTTC. It encodes CSASYGFYSGANVLTF.

This clonotype was counted ten times or more. V is TRBV9 and J is TRBJ2-7; TRBD1 agrees at 8 bases. The CDR3 totals 14 residues. Germline V gives CDR1 SGDLS, CDR2 YYNGEE. The J segment lost 5 bases and the V segment lost 2 bases, leaving 6 bases of the junction unmatched. The CDR3 DNA sequence: TGTGCCAGCAGCGTCATGGCAGGGGGCGACGAGCAGTACTTC. Translating it yields CASSVMAGGDEQYF.

This clonotype was seen at least ten times. The chain recombines TRBV11-2 with TRBJ2-5, with 10 nucleotides matching TRBD2. Germline assignment: CDR1 SGHAT and CDR2 FQNNGV. This CDR3 region has 18 residues. V trimming: 4 bases; J trimming: 4 bases; junction bases outside the gene matches: 15. The CDR3 DNA follows: TGTGCCAGCAGCTCCCCTAGGGCTAGCGGGAGACCTCCAGAGACCCAGTACTTC. Translating gives CASSSPRASGRPPETQYF.